The present entry profiles one T cell receptor (beta chain) with its context. The antigen is unknown. The repertoire was sequenced with immunoSEQ multiplex PCR; TCRdb's copy has only in-frame clones and lacks some. The sample yields some 180,000 clones, 85% to 95% seen once. The entry originates in a study of T cell responses to AZD1222 COVID-19 vaccine. Study-wide results and limits: Baseline antibody screening turned up just six or seven seropositive AZD1222 recipients. Donors were chiefly white British, with a greater number of females, and clonal diversity was perhaps underestimated.

Trimming removed 4 bases from V and 0 bases from J, with 10 bases in between. The CDR3 is 15 residues long. Germline-derived CDR1 and CDR2 are LGHNA and YSLEER. This specimen consisted of peripheral blood, obtained on day 0 of AZD1222 vaccination. The V gene is TRBV4-3, the J gene TRBJ1-3; D remains unclear. This TCR came from an adult in good health. The CDR3 coding sequence is TGCGCCAGCAGCCCTCAGCCACGCTCTGGAAACACCATATATTTT. This translates into CASSPQPRSGNTIYF.